There are a few counts of the clone carrying this T cell receptor beta chain. Its specificity is unknown. Trimming removed 0 bases from V and 1 base from J; junction bases left unmatched: 7. This CDR3 spans 20 amino acids. CDR1 SGHDN and CDR2 FVKESK come from the germline V gene. The data originate from a study of OX40 agonist ivuxolimab in advanced cancers. About the research overall: An agonistic human IgG2 monoclonal antibody against OX40 (CD134) was given.

TCRdb's table, derived via immunoSEQ multiplex PCR, lists solely in-frame clones and lacks some. Among fewer than 80,000 clones listed, about 85% were seen once. Regarding the study as a whole: Averaged across samples, CD8+ T cells carried more expanded clones than CD4+ did. Blood T cells, both CD4+ and CD8+, expanded clonally by week 6 at 0.1 to 3.0 mg/kg.

The rearrangement links TRBV14 to TRBJ2-6; the match to TRBD2 covers 12 bases. The receptor comes from an adult with an advanced solid tumor such as melanoma, head and neck, liver or kidney cancer. Sequences were derived from CD4+ or CD8+ T cells sorted from blood, sampled in a trial of the OX40 agonist ivuxolimab. The CDR3 spells CASSQDSTSGRTSGANVLTF. CDR3 DNA sequence: TGTGCCAGCAGCCAAGATTCGACTAGCGGGAGAACATCTGGGGCCAACGTCCTGACTTTC.